Below, one TCR beta chain is given with its context. The use of genomic DNA as template underpinned the TCR beta VDJ and CDR3 profiling. TCRdb ran MiXCR on the reads and lists one entry per CDR3 protein. The data contain some 170,000 distinct CDR3 sequences, nearly 65% of them seen just once; the ten biggest clones take up roughly 42%. This record belongs to a study of CD8+CD57+ T cells in acquired aplastic anemia. The CDR3 contains 14 residues. The V gene end was trimmed by 6 bases and the J gene end by 3 bases; junction bases not matched to a gene: 7. Germline lookup yields CDR1 SGHVS and CDR2 FQNEAQ. In patients chosen for sequencing, flow cytometry had shown CD8+CD57+ cell expansion.

Sequences were obtained from sorted CD4+, CD8+, or CD8+CD57+ T cells (not recorded which) from PBMCs. The chain combines TRBV7-8 with TRBJ1-1, with 7 bases fitting TRBD1. This sequence was found in a human donor with aplastic anemia. DNA of the CDR3: TGTGCCAGCAGGGTCGGCGGACAGGACACTGAAGCTTTCTTT. Protein product: CASRVGGQDTEAFF.